This TCR beta chain was captured in a study of identical twins. As for this clonotype: As yet, its antigen is unknown.

In TCRdb, the 5' RACE reads were re-called with MiXCR into one record per CDR3 protein. This repertoire shows around 1.7 million distinct CDR3 sequences, around a third found once; its top ten account for over 0.25%. Whole-study results and caveats: Carriage of fewer insertions was seen in abundant cord blood beta clonotypes, whereas memory repertoires showed none. Modelling approaches yielded underestimates of out-of-frame TCR alpha sharing between monozygotic twins.

The specimen sequenced was cord blood. This TCR was recovered from a newborn girl in good health.

This chain's CDR3 is CSVSGRAREKLFF. In DNA form, the CDR3 reads TGCAGCGTTTCAGGGAGGGCGCGTGAAAAACTGTTTTTT. V and J are TRBV29-1 and TRBJ1-4, with D possibly being TRBD1 (5 bases). Germline values: CDR1 SQVTM, CDR2 ANQGSEA. This CDR3 is built from 13 residues. Trimming cost V 5 bases and J 7 bases, with 14 bases left between them.